This passage covers 14 T cell receptor beta chains from one sample sequenced in a study of T-cell reconstitution after alpha-beta-depleted transplantation in children (dated by TCRdb to about 2016). What the treatment or condition label conveys for this sample: allogeneic hematopoietic cell transplantation with graft depleted of TCRalphabeta T cells and CD19 B cells. Libraries were made using PCR. Sequenced using an Illumina HiSeq 2500. TCR libraries were prepared with molecular barcoding, using unique molecular identifiers to normalize TCRbeta repertoire quantification. TCRdb's own reprocessing of the public reads used fastp at Q25 and MiXCR and kept productive beta chains. Here each entry gathers all rows of one CDR3 protein and keeps the most common genes and DNA. The table for this sample lists hundreds of thousands of distinct CDR3 sequences; approximately 13% of them were counted only once. 2% to 2.5% of the sample lies in the top ten.

Sequencing used PBMCs, mostly from graft donor cells, obtained 360 days after TCRalphabeta/CD19-depleted stem cell transplant. The source of these receptors is a male patient younger than 18 who had a stem cell transplant for acute myeloid leukemia, so the T cells may come from the graft donor.

V usage is TRBV14 and J usage is TRBJ2-1; the D is unclear. The ends were cut back, 1 base at V and 10 bases at J, with 20 bases in the middle. Germline V gene data show CDR1 as SGHDN and CDR2 as FVKESK. This CDR3 has 16 residues. The CDR3 reads CASSQVSPRLAGEQFF. The DNA of the CDR3 is TGTGCCAGCAGCCAAGTTAGCCCCAGGTTAGCTGGGGAGCAGTTCTTC.

The gene calls are TRBV6-5 and TRBJ1-2; the match to TRBD1 covers 7 bases. CDR3 size: 13 residues. The germline V gene encodes CDR1 MNHEY and CDR2 SVGAGI. Trimming took 6 bases from V and 5 from J; bases not matched to a gene: 6. The DNA for the CDR3 is TGTGCCAGCAGATACAGGGGAGTGTATGGCTACACCTTC. It encodes CASRYRGVYGYTF.

The V call is TRBV10-3, the J call TRBJ2-5, with no clear D. The V end lost 2 bases, the J end lost 4 bases, and 17 bases lay between the germline ends. Germline CDR1 is ENHRY and CDR2 is SYGVKD. The CDR3 length is 16 residues. The CDR3 loop reads CAISEAPREFAETQYF. CDR3 nucleotide sequence: TGTGCCATCAGTGAGGCACCAAGGGAATTTGCAGAGACCCAGTACTTC.

Of note for this clonotype: This may be a read error, as it is one base from a much larger clone. The V call is TRBV6-7, the J call TRBJ2-4; TRBD2 aligns across 8 bases. TRBV6-7 has ORF status, its function being uncertain. CDR3 length equals 18 residues. The CDR3 reads CTSSLVLGGRMAKNIQYF. The CDR3 nucleotides read TGTACCAGCAGTTTAGTACTAGGCGGGAGGATGGCCAAAAACATTCAGTACTTC.

J is TRBJ1-1 and V is TRBV20-1; no clear D gene. V was pared by 7 bases and J by 3 bases, with 9 bases between. Per the germline V gene, CDR1 is DFQATT and CDR2 is SNEGSKA (reference sequence). CDR3 length: 11 residues. CDR3 sequence: CSVIGHTEAFF. CDR3 bases: TGCAGTGTAATAGGGCACACTGAAGCTTTCTTT.

The V gene is TRBV9, the J gene TRBJ2-7, with D possibly matching TRBD2 (5 bases). The V and J ends lost 2 bases and 3 bases respectively, with 15 bases between them. The CDR3 extends over 15 amino acids. Germline assignment: CDR1 SGDLS and CDR2 YYNGEE. DNA of the CDR3: TGTGCCAGCAGCGTCAGAGAAGGGAGTTTCTACGAGCAGTACTTC. This gives the protein CASSVREGSFYEQYF.

This clonotype came up a few times. The rearrangement joins TRBV6-5 to TRBJ2-7; a possible D gene is TRBD2 (6 bases). The germline V and J ends were trimmed by 6 bases and 8 bases, with 26 bases remaining between them. The CDR3 totals 16 residues. CDR1 is MNHEY, CDR2 SVGAGI, per germline. The CDR3 DNA is TGTGCCAGCAGCCGTAAATTCCTCGGGACCGCGGGGCAGCAGTACTTC. It encodes CASSRKFLGTAGQQYF.

V gene TRBV12-3 or TRBV12-4 combines with J gene TRBJ2-7, with D perhaps TRBD1 or TRBD2 (5 bases each). The CDR3 spans 14 residues. V was trimmed by 3 bases and J by 3 bases, leaving 12 bases between them. In DNA form, the CDR3 reads TGTGCCAGCAGTTTGGGGACCTTTCACTACGAGCAGTACTTC. Translating it yields CASSLGTFHYEQYF.

This clonotype has ten or more counts. The CDR3 DNA sequence: TGTGCCAGCAGTTTAACAGAGGGAGGGACCCAGTACTTC. It translates to CASSLTEGGTQYF. The rearrangement uses TRBV12-3 or TRBV12-4 and TRBJ2-5, with a weak D call TRBD2 (6 bases). This CDR3 has 13 residues. Trimming pared 2 bases from V and 7 bases from J, leaving 11 bases between.

This clonotype was detected many times. V is TRBV20-1 and J is TRBJ2-3, with D perhaps matching TRBD2 (6 bases). The V end lost 6 bases, the J end lost 0 bases, and 13 bases lay between the germline ends. This CDR3 contains 14 residues. The germline V gene has CDR1 DFQATT and CDR2 SNEGSKA (reference sequence). Here the CDR3 DNA reads TGCAGTGCACTCCCGGGAGAGAGCACAGATACGCAGTATTTT. Its protein is CSALPGESTDTQYF.

This clonotype was observed a handful of times. This chain joins TRBV10-3 and TRBJ2-3; the match to TRBD2 covers 7 bases. The germline gives CDR1 ENHRY, CDR2 SYGVKD. The CDR3 contains 16 residues. V trimming: 2 bases; J trimming: 6 bases; junction bases outside the gene matches: 11. CDR3 in DNA: TGTGCCATCAGTGAGAACGGGGCGGGAGTCAGCGATACGCAGTATTTT. Its protein is CAISENGAGVSDTQYF.

The V call is TRBV7-2, the J call TRBJ2-4; D unclear. V lost 5 bases and J lost 9, with 11 bases in between. Germline lookup yields CDR1 SGHTA and CDR2 FQGNSA. The CDR3 spans 12 residues. The CDR3 loop reads CASSPSVGIQYF. In DNA form, the CDR3 reads TGTGCCAGCAGCCCTTCGGTGGGCATTCAGTACTTC. Based on the CDR3 plus reference TRBV7-2 and TRBJ2-4, the full variable domain is GAGVSQSPSNKVTEKGKDVELRCDPISGHTALYWYRQSLGQGLEFLIYFQGNSAPDKSGLPSDRFSAERTGGSVSTLTIQRTQQEDSAVYLCASSPSVGIQYFGAGTRLSVL.

The chain combines TRBV20-1 with TRBJ1-1; D call uncertain. This CDR3 has 16 amino acids. The V gene lost 1 base and the J gene lost 1 base, with 16 bases spanning the gap. Germline assignment: CDR1 DFQATT and CDR2 SNEGSKA (reference sequence). CDR3 sequence (DNA): TGCAGTGCTAGAGCCCATCTGCCGTTCGGGAACACTGAAGCTTTCTTT. This codes for CSARAHLPFGNTEAFF.

This sequence joins TRBV4-1 and TRBJ2-1; TRBD1 aligns across 7 bases. The CDR3 runs 16 residues. The V gene end was trimmed by 0 bases and the J gene end by 0 bases; junction bases not matched to a gene: 2. Germline values: CDR1 MGHRA, CDR2 YSYEKL. For the CDR3, the DNA is TGCGCCAGCAGCCAAGATCCAGGGGGCTCCTACAATGAGCAGTTCTTC. The encoded protein is CASSQDPGGSYNEQFF.